The present entry profiles one T cell receptor beta chain with its context. Which antigen it targets is not known. No per-base quality is available; no much larger clone lies one base away. These data are taken from a study of blood T cell repertoires in COVID-19 (TCRdb year 2020). Concerning the study at large: Samples from collaborators originated in the United States, Italy and Spain and spanned both the acute and convalescent phases of COVID-19. A freely available public database, intended as a resource for researchers studying the immune response to SARS-CoV-2, is where the repertoires were released. Samples were obtained from the ongoing ImmuneRACE study (first 160 participants) and from 1,254 subjects provided by 6 global collaborators. Where HLA class I and class II types were available, the types were taken from metadata supplied by the sample provider, not from assay-based typing. The material from the prospective study consisted of cDNA or gDNA derived from T cells, B-cell-depleted T cells, or PBMCs. Nearly every sample came with metadata listing a de-identified subject ID, COVID-19 status, age in years and sex. Subjects who had been exposed to COVID-19, were actively infected with it, or had recovered from it provided the deeply sampled blood TCRbeta repertoires that made up the dataset. Here is what the overall study found, with its caveats: Clinical and demographic metadata were provided uncurated, with the amount varying by source and participant.

Each collaborating institution followed its own protocols to collect whole blood in K2EDTA tubes. For TCRbeta analysis, collaborators shipped samples as frozen whole blood, isolated PBMCs, or DNA extracted from either of those sample types. TCRbeta CDR3 regions were amplified from genomic DNA using the immunoSEQ Assay, a bias-controlled multiplex PCR. The paper's data handling went like this. Within the assay, amplification of reference gene primers was used to estimate how many nucleated cells each sample contained. To quantify the absolute abundance of each unique TCRbeta CDR3 rearrangement, sequence reads were collapsed and filtered. For each sample, productive Simpson clonality was calculated as the square root of Simpson's diversity index over productive rearrangements. As stored in TCRdb, this immuneACCESS dataset retains in-frame rearrangements with V and J assigned. A fraction of the clones does not appear; measured against another copy, unresolved V genes explain less than half of the discrepancy, and the remainder lacks a known reason. V and J calls and clone size come straight from that table; D and trimming were deduced from the DNA. A total of tens of thousands of clones appear in this sample, over 65% of them only once. Roughly 20% of the sample comes from the top ten.

CDR1 and CDR2, per the germline V gene, are MNHEY and SVGEGT. The CDR3 goes from the cysteine to the phenylalanine over 16 residues. The retained sequence is limited to the CDR3, 48 bases, with the frame set at the first base. For this chain, trimming is 5 bases at the V end and 7 bases at the J end, and the number of junction bases without a gene match is 14. The source of this sequence is a human donor in a cohort sampled during active COVID-19. Sequenced: peripheral blood. The rearranged chain carries TRBV6-2 or TRBV6-3 and TRBJ2-1, with 7 central nucleotides matching TRBD1. The DNA reads as follows: TGTGCCAGCAGTCATCCACGAGACAGGGTAGGGAATGAGCAGTTCTTC. It translates as CASSHPRDRVGNEQFF.